What follows are 6 T cell receptor beta chains derived from one specimen sequenced in a study of T cell responses to AZD1222 COVID-19 vaccine. Data came from immunoSEQ multiplex PCR; TCRdb stores just in-frame clones and leaves some out. This sample has 100,000 to 150,000 clones, with 80% to 90% found just once. Sample: peripheral blood, taken on day 0 of AZD1222 vaccination. All receptors derive from an adult in good health.

The rearrangement joins TRBV7-3 to TRBJ1-1, with TRBD1 matching 8 bases. Germline-derived CDR1 and CDR2 are SGHTA and FQGTGA. The CDR3 contains 13 residues. V dropped 5 bases and J dropped 5; count of bases not matched to a gene: 4. In nucleotides, the CDR3 is TGTGCCAGCAGCACGGACAGGGAAACTGAAGCTTTCTTT. Its translation is CASSTDRETEAFF.

The gene calls are TRBV6-5 and TRBJ2-1; D is perhaps TRBD2 (6 bases). CDR3 size: 14 residues. Germline V lookup: CDR1 MNHEY, CDR2 SVGAGI. V lost 2 bases and J lost 1, with 6 bases in between. CDR3 sequence (DNA): TGTGCCAGCAGTTACGGGACTTCCTACAATGAGCAGTTCTTC. Its translation: CASSYGTSYNEQFF.

The rearrangement uses TRBV3-1 (or the pseudogene TRBV3-2) and TRBJ2-3; either TRBD1 or TRBD2 may fit D (6 bases each). Germline assignment: CDR1 LGHDT and CDR2 YNNKEL (reference sequence). The CDR3 has 13 residues. V lost 6 bases and J lost 7, with 14 bases in between. The CDR3 coding sequence is TGTGCCAGCAGGGAGGGGGGCTTGAATACGCAGTATTTT. Protein: CASREGGLNTQYF.

The chain joins TRBV30 to TRBJ2-7, with D perhaps TRBD2 (5 bases). Germline loops: CDR1 GTSNPN, CDR2 SVGIG (reference sequence). Trimming removed 5 bases from V and 2 bases from J, with 19 bases in between. The CDR3 spans 15 residues. The CDR3 DNA reads as TGTGCCTGGGTCGGAAAACCCCGAGGGCCCTACGAGCAGTACTTC. Its translation is CAWVGKPRGPYEQYF.

The CDR3 loop is CASSPRPLAGDADTQYF. In DNA, the CDR3 is TGCGCCAGCAGCCCACGGCCCTTAGCGGGGGACGCAGATACGCAGTATTTT. The chain employs TRBV4-3 and TRBJ2-3, with 9 bases matching TRBD2. The CDR3 length is 17 residues. Germline-derived CDR1 and CDR2 are LGHNA and YSLEER. With V trimmed by 4 bases and J by 4 bases, 12 bases remained unmatched.

The chain combines TRBV19 with TRBJ2-7; D perhaps matches TRBD1 (6 bases). The CDR3 spans 16 residues. The V end was cut by 5 bases, the J end by 5 bases, with 22 bases between. Germline lookup yields CDR1 LNHDA and CDR2 SQIVND (reference sequence). CDR3 nucleotides: TGTGCCAGTAGTCGCACGTCCGGGACATCAGCCAACGAGCAGTACTTC. Its protein product is CASSRTSGTSANEQYF.